This TCR beta chain was documented in a study of cytomegalovirus exposure and HLA in healthy donors. General study findings and limits: In an earlier analysis, about 87% or about 30%: the productive usage of most TCR beta V segments.

With respect to this clone: Its antigen remains unknown.

PCR was performed using 60 Vbeta and 13 Jbeta primers. Profiling relied on immunoSEQ multiplex PCR, and the TCRdb table lists in-frame clones only, not all of them. The data show approximately 170,000 clones, around 86% seen once. Each of the donors was a healthy bone marrow donor. V was cut by 0 bases and J by 2 bases, with 10 bases left in between. The CDR3 totals 15 residues. CDR1 is SGHDN, CDR2 FVKESK, per germline. The rearrangement joins TRBV14 to TRBJ1-1, with D tentatively TRBD1 (6 bases). This TCR was recovered from a human donor in good health. The sequenced sample consisted of PBMCs. The CDR3 bases are TGTGCCAGCAGCCAAGAATGGGGGCGCAACACTGAAGCTTTCTTT. It yields the protein CASSQEWGRNTEAFF.